The 31 T cell receptor beta chains in this list originate from one sample, sequenced in a study of T cell repertoires in cytomegalovirus infection. No antigen has been identified for these receptors. TCRdb analysed the reads with MiXCR anew, one entry per CDR3 protein. The sample holds about 130,000 distinct CDR3 sequences, over 25% seen once. Sequenced material: CD8+ T cells from cultured PBMCs, taken from culture after CMV antigen stimulation. The receptors stem from a human donor in good health (CMV status not recorded). Some clones in this sample may be carry-over from other donors' samples.

This clonotype was counted many times. The CDR3 protein is CASSLTGSSSYEQYF. CDR3 DNA: TGTGCCAGCAGCTTGACAGGTTCAAGCTCCTACGAGCAGTACTTC. The chain joins TRBV7-2 to TRBJ2-7, with D possibly matching TRBD1 (6 bases). The V and J ends lost 3 bases and 0 bases respectively, with 12 bases between them. In germline, CDR1 is SGHTA, CDR2 FQGNSA. CDR3 size: 15 residues.

This clonotype has at least ten counts. The rearrangement links TRBV7-2 to TRBJ2-1, with D maybe TRBD2 (5 bases). Per germline, CDR1 SGHTA and CDR2 FQGNSA. The CDR3 is 11 amino acids. Trimming took off 3 bases at V and 10 bases at J, with 7 bases between the two ends. CDR3 sequence (DNA): TGTGCCAGCAGCTTTGGACTGGAGCAGTTCTTC. The encoded protein is CASSFGLEQFF.

The rearrangement joins TRBV28 to TRBJ2-1; 10 positions match TRBD2. The CDR3 is made up of 15 amino acids. The germline CDR1 and CDR2 sequences are MDHEN and SYDVKM. Trimming removed 4 bases from V and 3 bases from J; junction bases left unmatched: 3. The CDR3 is CASSYLAGVYNEQFF. The DNA of the CDR3 is TGTGCCAGCAGTTATCTAGCGGGGGTCTACAATGAGCAGTTCTTC.

This clonotype came up many times. The rearrangement links TRBV9 to TRBJ2-1, with TRBD1 identical over 7 bases. The CDR3 extends over 15 amino acids. The junction had 7 bases not matched to a gene; V was cut back by 3 bases and J by 4 bases. Germline CDR1 SGDLS, CDR2 YYNGEE. CDR3 nucleotides: TGTGCCAGCAGCGCCTTGGACAGGCCTTACAATGAGCAGTTCTTC. Translation: CASSALDRPYNEQFF.

This chain uses TRBV12-3 or TRBV12-4 with TRBJ1-1, with D perhaps matching TRBD1 (6 bases). Trimming shortened V by 10 bases and J by 4 bases, and 13 bases separated the two germline ends. The CDR3 loop spans 12 amino acids. The CDR3 is CATRGGGTEAFF. As DNA, the CDR3 is TGTGCCACTAGGGGGGGGGGCACTGAAGCTTTCTTT.

This clonotype was recorded at least ten times. This chain connects TRBV12-3 or TRBV12-4 to TRBJ1-1; tentatively, D is TRBD1 (5 bases). V was clipped by 3 bases and J by 6 bases, with 14 bases between them. This CDR3 is 14 amino acids long. The CDR3 bases are TGTGCCAGCAGTTTTAGGCCAGGGCAGGCTGAAGCTTTCTTT. It codes for CASSFRPGQAEAFF.

The chain has TRBV10-3 and TRBJ1-1; no firm D call. The CDR3 length is 12 residues. Trimming shortened V by 10 bases and J by 5 bases, and 14 bases separated the two germline ends. Germline CDR1 is ENHRY and CDR2 is SYGVKD. The DNA for the CDR3 is TGTGCCAGCTCAATGGGGAGAACTGAAGCTTTCTTT. Amino acids: CASSMGRTEAFF.

This clonotype showed up just once. CDR3 region: CASSSRSGGTISYEQYF. DNA of the CDR3: TGTGCCAGCAGCTCGAGGAGCGGGGGGACCATCTCCTACGAGCAGTACTTC. The chain uses TRBV7-4 and TRBJ2-7, with 9 bases matching TRBD2. CDR1 is SGHVT, CDR2 SQSDAQ, per germline. The CDR3 covers 17 residues. Trimming took 4 bases from V and 0 from J; bases not matched to a gene: 10.

In DNA form, the CDR3 reads TGTGCCAGCAGTTTATCGGGACAGGGCCTATACGAGCAGTACTTC. Encoded protein: CASSLSGQGLYEQYF. The V and J genes are TRBV27 and TRBJ2-7; TRBD1 agrees at 9 bases. Germline CDR1 and CDR2: MNHEY and SMNVEV (reference sequence). This CDR3 contains 15 residues. The J segment lost 4 bases and the V segment lost 0 bases, leaving 4 bases of the junction unmatched.

There are many counts of this clonotype. The chain joins TRBV19 to TRBJ2-1, with 8 bases that match TRBD1. Looked up from germline, CDR1 is LNHDA and CDR2 is SQIVND (reference sequence). CDR3 size: 16 residues. Losses at the gene ends were 4 bases for V and 3 bases for J; bases not matched to a gene: 8. The DNA for the CDR3 is TGTGCCAGTAGTAATCCCCGGACAGGGTACTACAATGAGCAGTTCTTC. It yields the protein CASSNPRTGYYNEQFF.

Concerning this clonotype: Its ends do not fully match the called genes, so a read error is possible. V usage is TRBV11-2 and J usage is TRBJ2-2; D is perhaps TRBD1 or TRBD2 (5 bases each). The CDR3 is 14 amino acids. The germline V gene encodes CDR1 SGHAT and CDR2 FQNNGV. The CDR3 loop reads CASSLLWGTGELFF. Written as DNA, the CDR3 is TGTGCTAGCAGCTTATTGTGGGGGACCGGGGAGCTGTTTTTT. The full variable domain, its missing parts supplied by reference TRBV11-2 and TRBJ2-2, is EAGVAQSPRYKIIEKRQSVAFWCNPISGHATLYWYQQILGQGPKLLIQFQNNGVVDDSQLPKDRFSAERLKGVDSTLKIQPAKLEDSAVYLCASSLLWGTGELFFGEGSRLTVL.

This chain connects TRBV29-1 to TRBJ1-3; D remains unclear. This CDR3 comprises 12 residues. Per germline, CDR1 SQVTM and CDR2 ANQGSEA. The CDR3, as DNA: TGCAGTGTCCGGGCGCAGGGAAACACCATATATTTT. This encodes CSVRAQGNTIYF. Combining the CDR3 with reference TRBV29-1 and TRBJ1-3 gives the whole variable domain SAVISQKPSRDICQRGTSLTIQCQVDSQVTMMFWYRQQPGQSLTLIATANQGSEATYESGFVIDKFPISRPNLTFSTLTVSNMSPEDSSIYLCSVRAQGNTIYFGEGSWLTVV.

The CDR3 bases are TGTGCCAGCAGTTACTTGGGCAATCAGCCCCAGCATTTT. It specifies CASSYLGNQPQHF. The gene calls are TRBV6-2 or TRBV6-3 and TRBJ1-5; D gene uncertain. This CDR3 has 13 residues. V was shortened by 1 base and J by 2 bases, with 3 bases between the two germline ends. The germline V gene has CDR1 MNHEY and CDR2 SVGEGT.

This clonotype has a handful of counts. The rearrangement joins TRBV7-6 to TRBJ2-5; the D is unclear. Germline CDR1 SGHVS, CDR2 FNYEAQ. CDR3 length equals 11 residues. Trimming pared 4 bases from V and 2 bases from J, leaving 2 bases between. The CDR3 bases are TGTGCCAGCAGCTCGCAAGAGACCCAGTACTTC. Translation gives CASSSQETQYF.

This clonotype was seen more than once but under ten times. The chain is built from TRBV2 and TRBJ1-6; 9 bases agree with TRBD1. With V trimmed by 8 bases and J by 15 bases, 17 bases remained unmatched. The CDR3 covers 15 residues. CDR1 and CDR2 (germline): SNHLY, FYNNEI. CDR3 sequence: CASYRPGTGISLLHF. The CDR3 DNA follows: TGTGCCAGCTACCGCCCCGGGACAGGGATCTCTCTCCTCCACTTT.

This chain connects TRBV7-9 to TRBJ1-5; D perhaps matches TRBD1 (6 bases). Trimming took 5 bases from V and 2 from J, leaving 19 bases between them. The CDR3 is made up of 17 amino acids. Germline CDR1 is SEHNR and CDR2 is FQNEAQ (reference sequence). Written as DNA, the CDR3 is TGTGCCAGCAGCCTAAGCCTCGGGGGCGTTGGCAATCAGCCCCAGCATTTT. It yields the protein CASSLSLGGVGNQPQHF.

The rearrangement links TRBV29-1 to TRBJ1-4, with a possible D match to TRBD1 (5 bases). The CDR3 spans 13 residues. Per germline, CDR1 SQVTM and CDR2 ANQGSEA. Trimming stripped 7 bases from V and 0 bases from J, with 9 bases between. The CDR3 loop is CSARRATNEKLFF. The CDR3, as DNA: TGCAGCGCCCGCAGGGCAACTAATGAAAAACTGTTTTTT.

This clonotype was counted ten times or more. The chain recombines TRBV28 with TRBJ1-5; D call uncertain. CDR1 is MDHEN and CDR2 is SYDVKM in the germline V gene. The V end was cut by 3 bases, the J end by 0 bases, with 12 bases between. There are 16 residues in the CDR3. The CDR3 here is CASSLKGWYSNQPQHF. As DNA, the CDR3 is TGTGCCAGCAGTTTGAAGGGTTGGTATAGCAATCAGCCCCAGCATTTT.

This chain connects TRBV2 to TRBJ1-1; possible D gene TRBD1, 6 bases. This CDR3 comprises 15 residues. The V and J ends lost 1 base and 3 bases respectively, with 12 bases between them. CDR1 and CDR2 from the germline V gene are SNHLY and FYNNEI. The CDR3 reads CASSEGTAKYTEAFF. CDR3 nucleotide sequence: TGTGCCAGCAGTGAAGGGACAGCGAAATACACTGAAGCTTTCTTT.

This rearrangement joins TRBV6-2 or TRBV6-3 to TRBJ2-1, with D possibly being TRBD1 (6 bases). Germline V gene data show CDR1 as MNHEY and CDR2 as SVGEGT. This CDR3 contains 15 residues. V dropped 6 bases and J dropped 4 bases, with 16 bases sitting between them. CDR3 sequence reads: CASSLSRQAYNEQFF. The CDR3 DNA sequence: TGTGCCAGCAGCTTATCGAGACAGGCTTACAATGAGCAGTTCTTC.

This chain uses TRBV5-1 with TRBJ1-2, with no clear D. V was pared by 0 bases and J by 0 bases, with 12 bases between. The CDR3 covers 16 residues. Germline V CDR1 and CDR2: SGHRS, YFSETQ. The CDR3 DNA is TGCGCCAGCAGCTTGGCCGGACCGGAGACTAACTATGGCTACACCTTC. This gives the protein CASSLAGPETNYGYTF.

Note on this clonotype: One end of the junction does not line up with germline, which may come from a read error. The rearrangement joins TRBV7-2 to TRBJ1-2; the D is unclear. From germline, CDR1 is SGHTA and CDR2 FQGNSA. The CDR3 runs to 14 residues. The CDR3 reads CASSFIDTASGYSF. CDR3 DNA: TGTGCCAGCAGCTTTATAGACACTGCTAGTGGCTACTCCTTC.

There are many counts of this clonotype. The V gene is TRBV2, the J gene TRBJ2-6, with D hard to call. The CDR3 length is 16 residues. V was trimmed by 0 bases and J by 2 bases, leaving 8 bases between them. From germline, CDR1 is SNHLY and CDR2 FYNNEI. CDR3 DNA sequence: TGTGCCAGCAGTGAAGCTTGGCAGACTGGGGCCAACGTCCTGACTTTC. Its protein product is CASSEAWQTGANVLTF.

The chain joins TRBV7-6 to TRBJ2-6; 7 nucleotides agree with TRBD1. Germline CDR1 reads SGHVS; CDR2 reads FNYEAQ. CDR3 size: 16 residues. V gave up 6 bases and J gave up 4 bases; unmatched junction bases: 9. The CDR3 region is CASSYTGEGGANVLTF. DNA of the CDR3: TGTGCCAGCAGTTACACAGGGGAAGGAGGGGCCAACGTCCTGACTTTC.

V is TRBV25-1 and J is TRBJ2-7, with 7 bases fitting TRBD2. The CDR3 has 13 residues. Germline CDR1 MGHDK, CDR2 SYGVNS. With V trimmed by 5 bases and J by 2 bases, 3 bases remained unmatched. The CDR3 bases are TGTGCCAGCAGTACCGGGGGGACCTACGAGCAGTACTTC. Translation gives CASSTGGTYEQYF.

This clonotype was recorded a few times. A read error may account for a junction end that differs from germline. This rearrangement joins TRBV20-1 to TRBJ1-6, with TRBD1 matching over 9 bases. This CDR3 spans 14 amino acids. The V gene's germline CDR1 is DFQATT and CDR2 SNEGSKA (reference sequence). CDR3 region: CSARKNDRGSRLHF. CDR3 sequence (DNA): TGCAGTGCGCGCAAAAACGACAGGGGGTCACGCCTCCACTTT.

The chain joins TRBV3-1 to TRBJ1-2; 8 bases fit TRBD1. There are 13 residues in the CDR3. Germline V gene sequence: CDR1 LGHDT, CDR2 YNNKEL (reference sequence). V was clipped by 4 bases and J by 8 bases; unmatched bases: 6. The CDR3 region is CASSLDRALGYTF. The CDR3 nucleotides read TGTGCCAGCAGCCTGGACAGGGCTCTGGGCTACACCTTC.

This clonotype was seen at least ten times. The J gene is TRBJ2-1, the V gene TRBV6-1, with D perhaps TRBD1 (6 bases). Trimming took 1 base from V and 3 from J, leaving 10 bases between them. There are 15 residues in the CDR3. In germline, CDR1 is MNHNS, CDR2 SASEGT. In nucleotides, the CDR3 is TGTGCCAGCAGTGAAGAGGCAGGGGTCTACAATGAGCAGTTCTTC. Protein sequence: CASSEEAGVYNEQFF.

The J gene is TRBJ2-3, the V gene TRBV6-8; no reliable D call. V was shortened by 8 bases and J by 2 bases, with 14 bases between the two germline ends. Per the germline V gene, CDR1 is MNHGY and CDR2 is SAAAGT. This CDR3 region has 14 residues. As DNA, the CDR3 is TGTGCCAGCTCCTTTACTGGCTTCACAGATACGCAGTATTTT. Its protein product is CASSFTGFTDTQYF.

The rearrangement uses TRBV5-1 and TRBJ1-6; 9 bases map to TRBD1. The germline CDR1 and CDR2 sequences are SGHRS and YFSETQ. The CDR3 covers 16 residues. V lost 2 bases and J lost 4; bases outside the gene matches: 4. The CDR3 region has the DNA TGCGCCAGCAGCTTAAGACAGGGGGATTATAATTCACCCCTCCACTTT. Protein: CASSLRQGDYNSPLHF.

This rearrangement joins TRBV12-3 or TRBV12-4 to TRBJ2-1; TRBD1 agrees at 12 bases. V dropped 8 bases and J dropped 10; count of bases not matched to a gene: 9. This CDR3 contains 14 residues. The CDR3 bases are TGTGCCAGCGCCCCAGGGACAGGGGGCGAAGAGCAGTTCTTC. Protein sequence: CASAPGTGGEEQFF.